The clone carrying this TCR beta chain was seen a handful of times. Its antigen is unknown. Additional DNA sequences in this sample encode the identical CDR3. These data are taken from a study of beta chain features in type 1 diabetes. Expressed TCRB transcripts were sequenced after all isolated RNA was converted to cDNA. Clones were read by immunoSEQ multiplex PCR, and TCRdb kept only the in-frame ones, dropping some. The sample contains a few hundred thousand clones, approximately 10% of which appear only once. This CDR3 has 15 residues. Germline V gives CDR1 KGHSH, CDR2 LQKENI. The V and J ends lost 3 bases and 6 bases, in that order; junction bases with no gene match: 4. Study results and limitations: HLA influence on TCRB rearrangement stayed unresolved here.

Sequenced input: naive CD4+ T cells from blood. The sequence came from a woman younger than 45 in good health. The chain is built from TRBV18 and TRBJ2-1; TRBD1 aligns across 11 bases. The CDR3 reads CASSPPGTGGNEQFF. The CDR3 nucleotides read TGTGCCAGCTCACCGCCCGGGACAGGGGGCAATGAGCAGTTCTTC.